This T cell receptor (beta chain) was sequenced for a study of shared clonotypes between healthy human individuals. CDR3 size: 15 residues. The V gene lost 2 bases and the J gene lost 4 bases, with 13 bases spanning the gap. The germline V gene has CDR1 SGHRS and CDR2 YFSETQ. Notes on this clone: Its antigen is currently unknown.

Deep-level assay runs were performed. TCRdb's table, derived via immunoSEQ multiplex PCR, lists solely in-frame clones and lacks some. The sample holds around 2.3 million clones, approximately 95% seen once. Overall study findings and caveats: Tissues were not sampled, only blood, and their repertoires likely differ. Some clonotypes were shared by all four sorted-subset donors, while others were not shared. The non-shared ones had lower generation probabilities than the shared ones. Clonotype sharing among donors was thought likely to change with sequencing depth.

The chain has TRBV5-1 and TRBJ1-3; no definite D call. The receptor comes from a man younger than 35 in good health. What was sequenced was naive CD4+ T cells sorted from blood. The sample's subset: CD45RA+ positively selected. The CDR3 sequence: CASSLSEARGNTIYF. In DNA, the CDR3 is TGCGCCAGCAGCTTATCTGAGGCTCGGGGAAACACCATATATTTT.